The present entry profiles one TCR beta chain with its context. This may be a read error, as it is one base from a much larger clone. The data are from a study of human T cells and chemical hapten exposure. TCRdb used MiXCR to reprocess the RACE reads, holding one entry per CDR3 protein. This table has roughly 180,000 distinct CDR3 sequences, around 15% appearing once. Described time point: patch test 1, 2 weeks after DPC sensitization. The treatment denotes: therapeutic diphenylcyclopropenone sensitization with weekly scalp DPC. Germline CDR1 is SGHRS and CDR2 is YFSETQ. The CDR3 covers 14 residues. The receptor comes from a woman in her twenties or thirties with alopecia areata. Some clones in this sample may be carry-over from other donors' samples. The sample in question was whole blood, obtained in connection with sensitization to the hapten diphenylcyclopropenone (DPC). V and J are TRBV5-1 and TRBJ2-3; 7 positions match TRBD2. CDR3 amino acids: CVSSSGEPTDTQYF. The CDR3 DNA follows: TGCGTCAGCAGCAGCGGGGAGCCAACAGATACGCAGTATTTT.